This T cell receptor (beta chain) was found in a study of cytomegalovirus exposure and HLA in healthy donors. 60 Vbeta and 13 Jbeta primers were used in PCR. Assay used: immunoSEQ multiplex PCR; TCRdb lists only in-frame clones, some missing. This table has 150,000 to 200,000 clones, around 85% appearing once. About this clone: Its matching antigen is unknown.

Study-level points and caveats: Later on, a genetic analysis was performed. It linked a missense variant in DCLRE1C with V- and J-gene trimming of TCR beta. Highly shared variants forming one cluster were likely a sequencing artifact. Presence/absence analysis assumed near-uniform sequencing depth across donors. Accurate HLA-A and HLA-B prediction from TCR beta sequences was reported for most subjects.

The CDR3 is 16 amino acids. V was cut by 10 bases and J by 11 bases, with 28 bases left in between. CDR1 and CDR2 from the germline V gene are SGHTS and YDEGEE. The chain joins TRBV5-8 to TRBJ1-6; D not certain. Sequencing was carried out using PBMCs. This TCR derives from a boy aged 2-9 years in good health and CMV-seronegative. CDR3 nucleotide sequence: TGTGCCGCAGCCCCAGGAGGACGGGAGGTGTTGGCACCCCTCCACTTT. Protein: CAAAPGGREVLAPLHF.